This T cell receptor (beta chain) was retrieved from a study of T cells in Graves' hyperthyroidism and ophthalmopathy. Study-level information: Prior to any treatment, at the point of initial diagnosis, peripheral blood was collected. Study results and caveats: Classification by a 13 V-J model distinguished ophthalmopathy from stable hyperthyroidism.

Using RNA transcripts as the source, TCR beta CDR3 regions were amplified. First-round RT-PCR targeting the TCR CDR3 was performed with the HTBI primer set. One entry per CDR3 protein, called by TCRdb with MiXCR from the multiplex PCR reads. This table has about 640,000 distinct CDR3 sequences, more than 12% appearing once. Patients were excluded for uncontrolled infection, other autoimmune disease, pregnancy or lactation. This clonotype was seen ten or more times. Its cognate antigen is unknown. Sequenced material: blood. This clonotype was obtained from a woman between 45 and 60 years old with Graves' ophthalmopathy.

The CDR3 loop reads CASSLWSSGSNEQFF. CDR3 bases: TGTGCCAGCAGTTTATGGTCTAGCGGGAGCAATGAGCAGTTCTTC. The chain couples TRBV12-3 or TRBV12-4 to TRBJ2-1, with TRBD2 matching over 10 bases. V trimming: 2 bases; J trimming: 6 bases; junction bases outside the gene matches: 4. The CDR3 length is 15 residues.